A selection of T cell receptor beta chains follows, all from one sample in a study of blood T cell repertoires in COVID-19. Clones were sequenced by immunoSEQ multiplex PCR, and TCRdb holds only the in-frame ones, with some missing. The repertoire holds approximately 440,000 clones, approximately 90% seen once, with around 0.64% in the top ten. The sequenced sample consisted of PBMCs or T cells enriched from blood (not recorded which). The receptor source for this set is a woman aged 18 to 35 who had recovered from COVID-19. The CDR3 runs from the conserved cysteine through the conserved F or W. Fields, in order: D gene, J gene, clone size, V gene, CDR3 protein, CDR3 DNA. D genes are given only for firm matches. Rows give clone size only sometimes, using once, few, many, or a class for an expanded clone.

D gene: -
J gene: TRBJ2-3
clone size: few
V gene: TRBV5-4
CDR3 protein: CASSTDSLDTQYF
CDR3 DNA: TGTGCCAGCAGCACCGACTCTCTCGATACGCAGTATTTT

D gene: TRBD1
J gene: TRBJ1-2
clone size: -
V gene: TRBV6-5
CDR3 protein: CAARQGGGYTF
CDR3 DNA: TGTGCGGCCCGACAGGGCGGTGGCTACACCTTC

D gene: TRBD2
J gene: TRBJ2-1
clone size: -
V gene: TRBV2
CDR3 protein: CASSDGPTRGGFYNEQFF
CDR3 DNA: TGTGCCAGCAGTGATGGCCCGACCCGGGGGGGGTTTTACAATGAGCAGTTCTTC

D gene: TRBD1
J gene: TRBJ1-2
clone size: -
V gene: TRBV28
CDR3 protein: CASDAGTGYGYTF
CDR3 DNA: TGTGCCAGCGACGCCGGGACAGGTTATGGCTACACCTTC

D gene: TRBD2
J gene: TRBJ2-1
clone size: -
V gene: TRBV12-3/TRBV12-4
CDR3 protein: CASRGGENEQFF
CDR3 DNA: TGTGCCAGCCGGGGGGGGGAGAATGAGCAGTTCTTC

D gene: -
J gene: TRBJ2-1
clone size: few
V gene: TRBV5-5
CDR3 protein: CASSSRQGRSYNEQFF
CDR3 DNA: TGTGCCAGCAGCTCCCGACAAGGCCGTTCCTACAATGAGCAGTTCTTC

D gene: -
J gene: TRBJ2-5
clone size: -
V gene: TRBV5-1
CDR3 protein: CASGQDRQETQYF
CDR3 DNA: TGCGCCAGCGGACAAGACAGACAAGAGACCCAGTACTTC

D gene: -
J gene: TRBJ1-5
clone size: once
V gene: TRBV27
CDR3 protein: CASSWRDGQPQHF
CDR3 DNA: TGTGCCAGCAGTTGGAGGGACGGTCAGCCCCAGCATTTT

D gene: TRBD2
J gene: TRBJ2-7
clone size: -
V gene: TRBV9
CDR3 protein: CASSVGTSVIYEQYF
CDR3 DNA: TGTGCCAGCAGCGTGGGGACTAGCGTTATCTACGAGCAGTACTTC

D gene: -
J gene: TRBJ1-4
clone size: -
V gene: TRBV2
CDR3 protein: CASSSGFNEKLFF
CDR3 DNA: TGTGCCAGCAGTTCGGGGTTCAATGAAAAACTGTTTTTT

D gene: TRBD2
J gene: TRBJ2-3
clone size: -
V gene: TRBV28
CDR3 protein: CASSLRGTTYTDTQYF
CDR3 DNA: TGTGCCAGCAGTTTACGCGGGACTACATACACAGATACGCAGTATTTT

D gene: -
J gene: TRBJ2-3
clone size: -
V gene: TRBV28
CDR3 protein: CASSLTDTDTQYF
CDR3 DNA: TGTGCCAGCAGTTTAACAGACACAGATACGCAGTATTTT

D gene: -
J gene: TRBJ1-6
clone size: -
V gene: TRBV5-6
CDR3 protein: CASRGLNSPLHF
CDR3 DNA: TGTGCCAGCAGAGGACTTAATTCACCCCTCCACTTT

D gene: -
J gene: TRBJ1-2
clone size: once
V gene: TRBV2
CDR3 protein: CASSELDGGYTF
CDR3 DNA: TGTGCCAGCAGTGAGCTAGACGGTGGCTACACCTTC

D gene: -
J gene: TRBJ2-1
clone size: -
V gene: TRBV20-1
CDR3 protein: CSASGNNEQFF
CDR3 DNA: TGCAGTGCTAGCGGTAACAATGAGCAGTTCTTC